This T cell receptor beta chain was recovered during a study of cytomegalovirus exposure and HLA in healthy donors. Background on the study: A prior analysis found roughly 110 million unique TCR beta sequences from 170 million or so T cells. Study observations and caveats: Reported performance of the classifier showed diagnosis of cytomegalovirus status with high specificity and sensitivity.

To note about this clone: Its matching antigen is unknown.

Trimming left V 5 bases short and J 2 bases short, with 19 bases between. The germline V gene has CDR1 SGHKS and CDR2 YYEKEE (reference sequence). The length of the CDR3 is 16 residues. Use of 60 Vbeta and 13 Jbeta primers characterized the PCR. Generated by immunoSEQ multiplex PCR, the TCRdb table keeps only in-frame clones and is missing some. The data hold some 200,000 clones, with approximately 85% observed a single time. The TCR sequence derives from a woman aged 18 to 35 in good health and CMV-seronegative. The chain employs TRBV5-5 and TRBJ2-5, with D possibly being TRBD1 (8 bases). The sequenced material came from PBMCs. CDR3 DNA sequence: TGTGCCAGCAGTCAGGGGGCTTGGCGGGGGCAAGAGACCCAGTACTTC. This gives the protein CASSQGAWRGQETQYF.